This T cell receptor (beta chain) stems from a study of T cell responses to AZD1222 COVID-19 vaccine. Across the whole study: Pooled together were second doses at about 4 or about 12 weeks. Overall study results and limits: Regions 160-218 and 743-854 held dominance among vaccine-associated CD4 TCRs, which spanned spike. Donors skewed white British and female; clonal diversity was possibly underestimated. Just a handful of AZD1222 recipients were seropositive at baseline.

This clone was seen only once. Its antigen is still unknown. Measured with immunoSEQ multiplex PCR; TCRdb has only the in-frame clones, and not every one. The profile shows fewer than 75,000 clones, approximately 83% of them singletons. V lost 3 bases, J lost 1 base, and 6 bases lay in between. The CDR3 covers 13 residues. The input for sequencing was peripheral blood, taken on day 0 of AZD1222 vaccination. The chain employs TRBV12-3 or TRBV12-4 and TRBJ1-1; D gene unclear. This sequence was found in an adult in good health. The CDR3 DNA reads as TGTGCCAGCAGTTTTGGTCCGAACACTGAAGCTTTCTTT. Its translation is CASSFGPNTEAFF.